These 17 T cell receptor beta chains were all obtained from the same sample, sequenced in a study of PD-1 blockade in classical Hodgkin lymphoma. TCRdb's copy holds only in-frame clones and misses some; the assay was immunoSEQ multiplex PCR. The sample records 13,000 or so clones, roughly 82% being singletons. Autologous stem cell transplantation was followed by relapse in every patient, and brentuximab vedotin exposure varied. Sequenced material: peripheral blood mononuclear cells (PBMCs), taken at baseline. The receptor set was obtained from a human donor with classical Hodgkin lymphoma.

This clone was seen more than once but under ten times. The genes are TRBV5-1 and TRBJ1-2; D is uncertain. There are 16 residues in the CDR3. Germline V gene lookup returns CDR1 SGHRS and CDR2 YFSETQ. Trimming removed 2 bases at V and 6 bases at J, with 20 bases between. The CDR3 DNA reads TGCGCCAGCAGCTTTGATCTGGGGAGTAGAGTAAATGGCTACACCTTC. Protein: CASSFDLGSRVNGYTF.

This rearrangement joins TRBV10-3 to TRBJ1-2; D gene unclear. The length of the CDR3 is 12 residues. CDR1 is ENHRY, CDR2 SYGVKD, per germline. Trimming left V 4 bases short and J 8 bases short, with 11 bases between. The CDR3 coding sequence is TGTGCCATCAGTGGTCAGCCTGGAGGCTACACCTTC. Translated, it gives CAISGQPGGYTF.

This clone occurred a few times. This chain uses TRBV28 with TRBJ1-5; no reliable D call. V lost 4 bases and J lost 6, with 10 bases in between. Germline CDR1 reads MDHEN; CDR2 reads SYDVKM. This CDR3 has 13 residues. CDR3 DNA: TGTGCCAGCAGTTCCCAACTGACTCAGCCCCAGCATTTT. Translation: CASSSQLTQPQHF. Supplemented by reference TRBV28 and TRBJ1-5, the full variable domain reads DVKVTQSSRYLVKRTGEKVFLECVQDMDHENMFWYRQDPGLGLRLIYFSYDVKMKEKGDIPEGYSVSREKKERFSLILESASTNQTSMYLCASSSQLTQPQHFGDGTRLSIL.

The rearrangement uses TRBV4-1 and TRBJ2-1; maybe TRBD1 (5 bases). V lost 4 bases to trimming and J lost 4 bases, with 14 bases between them. The CDR3 consists of 15 residues. Looked up from germline, CDR1 is MGHRA and CDR2 is YSYEKL. This chain's CDR3 is CASSLLWTQYNEQFF. The CDR3 DNA is TGCGCCAGCAGCCTTCTCTGGACACAATACAATGAGCAGTTCTTC.

The V call is TRBV11-3, the J call TRBJ1-1; no reliable D call. The germline CDR1 and CDR2 sequences are SGHNT and YENEEA. CDR3 length: 13 amino acids. V lost 1 base and J lost 7, with 10 bases in between. The CDR3: CASSLVSDGEAFF. The CDR3 DNA reads as TGTGCCAGCAGCTTAGTCTCAGACGGTGAAGCTTTCTTT.

This sequence joins TRBV10-3 and TRBJ1-5, with 9 bases that match TRBD1. This CDR3 has 15 residues. Germline CDR1 ENHRY, CDR2 SYGVKD. With V trimmed by 7 bases and J by 5 bases, 9 bases remained unmatched. The CDR3 region has the DNA TGTGCCATCAAGGCGACAGGGGGAACCGATCAGCCCCAGCATTTT. Translated: CAIKATGGTDQPQHF.

This chain joins TRBV5-8 and TRBJ2-7, with D possibly being TRBD1 (6 bases). V lost 4 bases and J lost 2, with 10 bases in between. CDR1 and CDR2 from the germline V gene are SGHTS and YDEGEE. The CDR3 is 13 amino acids. The CDR3 sequence: CASSPQGPYEQYF. CDR3 sequence (DNA): TGTGCCAGCAGCCCACAGGGCCCCTACGAGCAGTACTTC.

CDR3 sequence (DNA): TGTGCCAGCAGCTTGATGACAGGGGCCGAGCAGTACTTC. Its protein product is CASSLMTGAEQYF. The chain combines TRBV5-5 with TRBJ2-7, with TRBD1 matching over 8 bases. J lost 6 bases, V lost 1 base, and 3 bases had no gene match. CDR1 is SGHKS and CDR2 is YYEKEE in the germline V gene (reference sequence). The CDR3 is 13 residues long.

The rearrangement links TRBV5-4 to TRBJ2-1; TRBD2 matches 14 bases. CDR3 length equals 16 residues. The V gene end was trimmed by 1 base and the J gene end by 7 bases; junction bases not matched to a gene: 4. Germline-derived CDR1 and CDR2 are SGHNT and YYREEE (reference sequence). The CDR3 spells CASSLMTSGGANEQFF. The CDR3 DNA reads as TGTGCCAGCAGCTTGATGACTAGCGGGGGGGCAAATGAGCAGTTCTTC. The entire variable domain, with the rest obtained from reference TRBV5-4 and TRBJ2-1, is as follows: ETGVTQSPTHLIKTRGQQVTLRCSSQSGHNTVSWYQQALGQGPQFIFQYYREEENGRGNFPPRFSGLQFPNYSSELNVNALELDDSALYLCASSLMTSGGANEQFFGPGTRLTVL.

This rearrangement joins TRBV30 to TRBJ2-2; 7 bases fit TRBD1. With V trimmed by 1 base and J by 6 bases, 8 bases remained unmatched. This CDR3 is 15 amino acids long. CDR1 GTSNPN and CDR2 SVGIG come from the germline V gene (reference sequence). In DNA form, the CDR3 reads TGTGCCTGGAGTGCCTCCCCAGGGGGAGCCGGGGAGCTGTTTTTT. This sequence encodes CAWSASPGGAGELFF.

The genes are TRBV6-1 and TRBJ1-4; possible D gene TRBD1, 6 bases. The CDR3 extends over 14 amino acids. CDR1 and CDR2 from the germline V gene are MNHNS and SASEGT. Trimming removed 6 bases at V and 7 bases at J, with 15 bases between. Here the CDR3 reads CASRNRAGSEKLFF. The CDR3, as DNA: TGTGCCAGCAGAAACAGGGCGGGGAGTGAAAAACTGTTTTTT.

V usage is TRBV6-6 and J usage is TRBJ1-3; no clear D gene. CDR3 length: 15 residues. Trimming left V 7 bases short and J 4 bases short, with 17 bases between. In germline, CDR1 is MNHNY, CDR2 SVGAGI (reference sequence). The CDR3 reads CASTRVPSAGNTIYF. CDR3 DNA sequence: TGTGCCAGCACCCGGGTTCCCAGCGCGGGAAACACCATATATTTT.

The chain links TRBV4-2 to TRBJ2-2, with 8 nucleotides matching TRBD1. Per germline, CDR1 LGHNA and CDR2 YNFKEQ. CDR3 length: 18 amino acids. V lost 0 bases to trimming and J lost 4 bases; unmatched junction nucleotides: 10. CDR3 residues: CASSQDSYQGATTGELFF. CDR3 DNA: TGTGCCAGCAGCCAAGATTCGTACCAGGGGGCGACCACCGGGGAGCTGTTTTTT.

The chain has TRBV28 and TRBJ2-7, with 7 bases that match TRBD1. CDR3 length: 17 residues. CDR1 is MDHEN and CDR2 is SYDVKM in the germline V gene. V lost 6 bases, J lost 2 bases, and 16 bases stayed unmatched. CDR3 nucleotides: TGTGCCAGCAGCCCCCACATAGGGCTAACAGGGGCCTACGAGCAGTACTTC. Encoded protein: CASSPHIGLTGAYEQYF.

Only one count was recorded for this clone. This sequence joins TRBV6-5 and TRBJ2-5; no clear D. Trimming shortened V by 8 bases and J by 5 bases, and 3 bases separated the two germline ends. The CDR3 consists of 9 residues. The V gene's germline CDR1 is MNHEY and CDR2 SVGAGI. CDR3 bases: TGTGCCAGCGGGGAGACCCAGTACTTC. This codes for CASGETQYF.

This clone was observed a handful of times. CDR3 in DNA: TGTGCCAGCAGTGAAGGACCGGGACAGGGGTACGAGCAGTACTTC. The encoded protein is CASSEGPGQGYEQYF. V gene TRBV2 combines with J gene TRBJ2-7; 10 nucleotides match TRBD1. CDR1 and CDR2 from the germline V gene are SNHLY and FYNNEI. The CDR3 totals 15 residues. The junction had 4 bases not matched to a gene; V was cut back by 1 base and J by 4 bases. Complete variable domain (other parts from reference TRBV2 and TRBJ2-7): EPEVTQTPSHQVTQMGQEVILRCVPISNHLYFYWYRQILGQKVEFLVSFYNNEISEKSEIFDDQFSVERPDGSNFTLKIRSTKLEDSAMYFCASSEGPGQGYEQYFGPGTRLTVT.

The genes are TRBV4-3 and TRBJ2-2; D is uncertain. V lost 1 base and J lost 0, with 3 bases in between. Looked up from germline, CDR1 is LGHNA and CDR2 is YSLEER. The CDR3 covers 14 residues. In nucleotides, the CDR3 is TGCGCCAGCAGCCAAGGTGCGAACACCGGGGAGCTGTTTTTT. Amino acid sequence: CASSQGANTGELFF.